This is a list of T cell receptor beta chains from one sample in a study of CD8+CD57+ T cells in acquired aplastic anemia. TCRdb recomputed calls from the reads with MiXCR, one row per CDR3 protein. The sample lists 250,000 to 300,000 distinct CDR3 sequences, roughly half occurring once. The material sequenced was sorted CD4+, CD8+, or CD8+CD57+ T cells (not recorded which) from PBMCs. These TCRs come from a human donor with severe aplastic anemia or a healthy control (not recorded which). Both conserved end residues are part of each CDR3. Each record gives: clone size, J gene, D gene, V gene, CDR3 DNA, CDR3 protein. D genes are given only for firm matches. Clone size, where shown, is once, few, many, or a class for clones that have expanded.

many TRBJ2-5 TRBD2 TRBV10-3 TGTGCCATCAGTGAGTCGACTAGCGGGGGGTCAGAGACCCAGTACTTC CAISESTSGGSETQYF
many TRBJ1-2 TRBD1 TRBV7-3 TGTGCCAGCAGCCTCGGGACAGGGGAGACGGAGGGCTACACCTTC CASSLGTGETEGYTF
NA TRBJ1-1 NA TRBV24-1 TGTGCCACCGAGAACCCCACAAGGTCAGAAGCTTTCTTT CATENPTRSEAFF
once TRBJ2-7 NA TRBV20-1 TGCAGTGCTAGATATGACAGCTCTCACACCTACGAGCAGTACTTC CSARYDSSHTYEQYF
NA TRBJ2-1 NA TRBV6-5 TGTGCCAGCGCGGGACTCGGCGAGAAACAGCCCCAGCAGTTCTTC CASAGLGEKQPQQFF
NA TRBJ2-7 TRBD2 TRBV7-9 TGTGCCAGCAGCCTAGCGGGGGGCGGGGTTCGTTTCTACGAGCAGTACTTC CASSLAGGGVRFYEQYF
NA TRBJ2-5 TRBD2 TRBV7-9 TGTGCCAGCAGCTTGTCCGGGACTAGCGGGGGGGTGGCCCAGTACTTC CASSLSGTSGGVAQYF
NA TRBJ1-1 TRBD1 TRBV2 TGTGCCAGCAGTGAAGCCGACAGGGGGTACACTGAAGCTTTCTTT CASSEADRGYTEAFF
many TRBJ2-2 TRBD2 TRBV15 TGTGCCACCAGGCGACGCGGGACTAGGAACACCGGGGAGCTGTTTTTT CATRRRGTRNTGELFF
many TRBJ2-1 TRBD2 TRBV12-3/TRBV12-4 TGTGCCAGCAGTTTATCGCGACTAGCGGGGGCCCGGGGCTACAATGAGCAGTTCTTC CASSLSRLAGARGYNEQFF
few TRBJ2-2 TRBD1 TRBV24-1 TGTGCCACCAGTCCCCGGGACAGGGACGCCGGGGAGCTGTTTTTT CATSPRDRDAGELFF
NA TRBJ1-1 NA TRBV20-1 TGCAGTGCTAGTGAAGGTACGAACACTGAAGCTTTCTTT CSASEGTNTEAFF
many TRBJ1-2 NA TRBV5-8 TGTGCCAGCAGCCGTAAGCCCAGGGGCCGTCCCTATGGCTACACCTTC CASSRKPRGRPYGYTF
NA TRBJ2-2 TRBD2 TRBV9 TGTGCCAGTCGGACTAGCGGGACCACCGGGGAGCTGTTTTTT CASRTSGTTGELFF
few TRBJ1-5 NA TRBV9 TGTGCCAGCAGCGCGGGGGTTAGCAATCAGCCCCAGCATTTT CASSAGVSNQPQHF
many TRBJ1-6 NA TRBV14 TGTGCCAGCAGCCGGAACCTGGGAGATAATTCACCCCTCCACTTT CASSRNLGDNSPLHF
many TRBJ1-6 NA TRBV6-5 TGTGCCACCATGGGGACGGCCCAGGGGCCATATAATTCACCCCTCCACTTT CATMGTAQGPYNSPLHF
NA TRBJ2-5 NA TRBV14 TGTGCCAGCAGCCAAGATAGGTTAATCCGAGAGACCCAGTACTTC CASSQDRLIRETQYF
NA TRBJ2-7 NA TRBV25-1 TGTGCCAGCAGTGACGGCCGGGGCCGGTATTACGAGCAGTACTTC CASSDGRGRYYEQYF
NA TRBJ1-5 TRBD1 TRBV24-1 TGTGCCACCAGTGAATCAACAGGGGGCTATCAGCCCCAGCATTTT CATSESTGGYQPQHF
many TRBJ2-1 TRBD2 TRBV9 TGTGCCAGCAGCGTGGATCCTAGCGGGGGAAGCAATGAGCAGTTCTTC CASSVDPSGGSNEQFF
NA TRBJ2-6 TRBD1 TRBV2 TGTGCCAGCAGCGGGACAGGGCGAGGAGGGGCCAACGTCCTGACTTTC CASSGTGRGGANVLTF
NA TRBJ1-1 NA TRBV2 TGTGCCAGCAGTGAAACTCCAGTAAGCCCTGAAGCTTTCTTT CASSETPVSPEAFF
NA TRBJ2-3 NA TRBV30 TGTGCCTGGAGTGATAAAGCCTACACAGATACGCAGTATTTT CAWSDKAYTDTQYF
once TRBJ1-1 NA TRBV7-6 TGTGCCAGCAGCCCTGCCCGGCCCACTGAAGCTTTCTTT CASSPARPTEAFF
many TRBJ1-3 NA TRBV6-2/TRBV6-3 TGTGCCAGCAGTTCCGGACGGTTCACTGGAAACACCATATATTTT CASSSGRFTGNTIYF
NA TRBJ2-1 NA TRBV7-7 TGTGCTAGCAGCTTGGGGGAGGACAGTGAGCAGTTCTTC CASSLGEDSEQFF
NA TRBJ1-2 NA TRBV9 TGTGCCAGCAGCGTAGTAGGAGGGGACTATGGCTACACCTTC CASSVVGGDYGYTF